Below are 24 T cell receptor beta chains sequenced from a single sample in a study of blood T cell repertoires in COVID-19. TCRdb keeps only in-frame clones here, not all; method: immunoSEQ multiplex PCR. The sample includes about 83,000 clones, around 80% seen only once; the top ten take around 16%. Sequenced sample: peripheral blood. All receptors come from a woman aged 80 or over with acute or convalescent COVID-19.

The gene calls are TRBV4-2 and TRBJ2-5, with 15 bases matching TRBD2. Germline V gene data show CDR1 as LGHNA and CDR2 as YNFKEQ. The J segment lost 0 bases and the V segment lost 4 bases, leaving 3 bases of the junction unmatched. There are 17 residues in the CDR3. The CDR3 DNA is TGTGCCAGCAGCCCCGGGACTAGCGGGGGGAACCAAGAGACCCAGTACTTC. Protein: CASSPGTSGGNQETQYF.

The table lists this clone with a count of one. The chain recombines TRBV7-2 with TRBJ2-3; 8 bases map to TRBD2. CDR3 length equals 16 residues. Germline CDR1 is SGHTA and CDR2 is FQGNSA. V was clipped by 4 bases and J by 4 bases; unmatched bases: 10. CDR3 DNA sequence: TGTGCCAGCAGCTCCCGCGAGCGGGGGCCGGCAGATACGCAGTATTTT. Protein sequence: CASSSRERGPADTQYF.

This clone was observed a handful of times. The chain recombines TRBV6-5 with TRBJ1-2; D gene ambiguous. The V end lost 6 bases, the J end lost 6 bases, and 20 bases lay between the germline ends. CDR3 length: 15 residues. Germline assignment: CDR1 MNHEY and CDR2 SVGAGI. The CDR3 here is CASSSIDGGRHGYTF. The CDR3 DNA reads TGTGCCAGCAGCTCCATCGATGGAGGGAGACATGGCTACACCTTC.

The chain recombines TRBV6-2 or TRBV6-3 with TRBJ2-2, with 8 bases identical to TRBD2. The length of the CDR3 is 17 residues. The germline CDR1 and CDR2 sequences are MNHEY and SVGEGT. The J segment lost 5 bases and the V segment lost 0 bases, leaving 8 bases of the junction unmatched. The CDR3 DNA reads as TGTGCCAGCAGTTACTCCGGGGGGGCAGGTCCAACCGGGGAGCTGTTTTTT. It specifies CASSYSGGAGPTGELFF.

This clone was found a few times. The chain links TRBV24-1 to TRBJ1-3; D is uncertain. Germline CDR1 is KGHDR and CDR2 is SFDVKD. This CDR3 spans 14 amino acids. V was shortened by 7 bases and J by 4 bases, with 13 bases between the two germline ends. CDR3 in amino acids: CATSDVSSGNTIYF. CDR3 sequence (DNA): TGTGCCACCAGCGATGTCAGTAGCGGAAACACCATATATTTT.

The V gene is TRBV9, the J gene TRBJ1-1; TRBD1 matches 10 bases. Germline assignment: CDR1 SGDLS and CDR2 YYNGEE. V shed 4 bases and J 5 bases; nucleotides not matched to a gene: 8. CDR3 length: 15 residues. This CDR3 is CASSTRQGAQTEAFF. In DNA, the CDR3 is TGTGCCAGCAGCACTCGACAGGGGGCGCAGACTGAAGCTTTCTTT.

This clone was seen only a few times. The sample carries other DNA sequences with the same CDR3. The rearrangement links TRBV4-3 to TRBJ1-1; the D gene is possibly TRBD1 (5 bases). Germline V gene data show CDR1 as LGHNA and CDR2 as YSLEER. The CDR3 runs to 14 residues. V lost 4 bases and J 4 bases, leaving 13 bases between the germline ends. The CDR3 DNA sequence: TGCGCCAGCAGCCTCGGGACGGGGGGCACTGAAGCTTTCTTT. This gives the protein CASSLGTGGTEAFF.

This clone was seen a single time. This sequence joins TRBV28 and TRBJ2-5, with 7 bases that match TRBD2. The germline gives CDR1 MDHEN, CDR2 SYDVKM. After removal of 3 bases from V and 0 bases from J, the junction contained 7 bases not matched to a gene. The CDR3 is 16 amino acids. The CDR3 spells CASSFASGKYQETQYF. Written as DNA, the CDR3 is TGTGCCAGCAGTTTTGCGAGCGGGAAGTACCAAGAGACCCAGTACTTC.

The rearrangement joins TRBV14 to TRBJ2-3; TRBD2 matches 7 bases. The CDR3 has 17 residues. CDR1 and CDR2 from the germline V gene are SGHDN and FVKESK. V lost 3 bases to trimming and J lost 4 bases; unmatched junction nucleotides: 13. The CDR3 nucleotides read TGTGCCAGCAGCCACCTAAGGGCTAGCGGCTCCGCAGATACGCAGTATTTT. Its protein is CASSHLRASGSADTQYF.

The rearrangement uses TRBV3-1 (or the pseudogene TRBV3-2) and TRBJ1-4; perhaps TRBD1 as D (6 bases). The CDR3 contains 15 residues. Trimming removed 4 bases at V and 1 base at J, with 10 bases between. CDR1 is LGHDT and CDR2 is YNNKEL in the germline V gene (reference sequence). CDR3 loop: CASSPGTLTNEKLFF. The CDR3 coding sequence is TGTGCCAGCAGCCCCGGGACACTAACTAATGAAAAACTGTTTTTT.

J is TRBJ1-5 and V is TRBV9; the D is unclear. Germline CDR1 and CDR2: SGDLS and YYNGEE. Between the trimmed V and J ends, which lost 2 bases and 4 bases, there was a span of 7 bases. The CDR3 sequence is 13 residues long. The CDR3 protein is CASSVTGNQPQHF. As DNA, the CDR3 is TGTGCCAGCAGCGTTACGGGGAATCAGCCCCAGCATTTT.

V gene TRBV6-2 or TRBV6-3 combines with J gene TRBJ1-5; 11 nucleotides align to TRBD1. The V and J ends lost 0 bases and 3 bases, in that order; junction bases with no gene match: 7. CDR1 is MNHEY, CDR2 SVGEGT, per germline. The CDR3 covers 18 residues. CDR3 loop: CASSYSKRTGGVNQPQHF. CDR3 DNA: TGTGCCAGCAGTTACTCGAAGAGGACAGGGGGCGTCAATCAGCCCCAGCATTTT.

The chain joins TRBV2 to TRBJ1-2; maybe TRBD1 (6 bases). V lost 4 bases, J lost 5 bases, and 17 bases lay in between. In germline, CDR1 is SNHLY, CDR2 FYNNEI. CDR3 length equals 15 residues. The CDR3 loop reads CASSAKDSLNYGYTF. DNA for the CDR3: TGTGCCAGCAGTGCAAAGGACAGTCTCAATTATGGCTACACCTTC.

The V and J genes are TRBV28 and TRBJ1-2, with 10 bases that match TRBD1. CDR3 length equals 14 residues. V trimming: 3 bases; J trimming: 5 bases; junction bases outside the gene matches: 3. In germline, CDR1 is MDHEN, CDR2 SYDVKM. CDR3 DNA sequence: TGTGCCAGCAGTTTCGGACAGGGGGGTTATGGCTACACCTTC. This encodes CASSFGQGGYGYTF.

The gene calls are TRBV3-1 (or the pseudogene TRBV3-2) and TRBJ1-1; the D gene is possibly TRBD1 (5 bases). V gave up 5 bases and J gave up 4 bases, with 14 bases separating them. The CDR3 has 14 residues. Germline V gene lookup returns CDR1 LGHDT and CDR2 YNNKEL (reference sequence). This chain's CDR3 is CASSGPGGFTEAFF. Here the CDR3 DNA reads TGTGCCAGCAGCGGCCCCGGGGGGTTCACTGAAGCTTTCTTT.

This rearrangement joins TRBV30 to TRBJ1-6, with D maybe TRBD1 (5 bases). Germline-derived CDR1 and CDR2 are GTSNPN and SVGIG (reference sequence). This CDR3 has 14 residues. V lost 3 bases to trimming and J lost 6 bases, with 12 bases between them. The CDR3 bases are TGTGCCTGGAGCCTCGGAGGGGCTAATTCACCCCTCCACTTT. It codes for CAWSLGGANSPLHF.

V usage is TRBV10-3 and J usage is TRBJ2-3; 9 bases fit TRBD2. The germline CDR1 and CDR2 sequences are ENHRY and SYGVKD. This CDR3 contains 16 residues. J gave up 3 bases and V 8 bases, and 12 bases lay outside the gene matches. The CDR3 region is CAIGGWLAGFTDTQYF. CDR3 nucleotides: TGTGCCATCGGGGGGTGGCTAGCGGGGTTTACAGATACGCAGTATTTT.

CDR3 region: CASREMSLTRGTDTQYF. In DNA, the CDR3 is TGTGCCAGCAGAGAAATGTCCCTAACCAGGGGCACAGATACGCAGTATTTT. The chain has TRBV28 and TRBJ2-3; D possibly corresponds to TRBD1 (5 bases). This CDR3 is 17 amino acids long. CDR1 and CDR2 (germline): MDHEN, SYDVKM. V was cut by 6 bases and J by 1 base, with 20 bases left in between.

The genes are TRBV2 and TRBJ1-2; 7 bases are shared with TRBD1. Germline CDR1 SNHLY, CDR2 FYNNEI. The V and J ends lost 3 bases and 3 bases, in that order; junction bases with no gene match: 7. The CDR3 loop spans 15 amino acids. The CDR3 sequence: CASSDRDSVHYGYTF. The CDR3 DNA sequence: TGTGCCAGCAGTGATCGGGACAGCGTACACTATGGCTACACCTTC.

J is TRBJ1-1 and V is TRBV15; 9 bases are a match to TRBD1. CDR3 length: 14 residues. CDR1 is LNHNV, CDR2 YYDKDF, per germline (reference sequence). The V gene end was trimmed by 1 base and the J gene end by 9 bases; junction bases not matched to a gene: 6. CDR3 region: CATSRGRDRAQAFF. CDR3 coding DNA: TGTGCCACCAGCAGAGGGAGGGACAGGGCCCAAGCTTTCTTT. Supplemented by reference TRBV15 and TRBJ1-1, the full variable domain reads DAMVIQNPRYQVTQFGKPVTLSCSQTLNHNVMYWYQQKSSQAPKLLFHYYDKDFNNEADTPDNFQSRRPNTSFCFLDIRSPGLGDTAMYLCATSRGRDRAQAFFGQGTRLTVV.

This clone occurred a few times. Here the CDR3 DNA reads TGCAGTGCTAGGCAGGCTGCCGAGCAGTACTTC. Its translation is CSARQAAEQYF. The chain carries TRBV20-1 and TRBJ2-7; no definite D call. The V gene's germline CDR1 is DFQATT and CDR2 SNEGSKA (reference sequence). Trimming took off 3 bases at V and 6 bases at J, with 9 bases between the two ends. This CDR3 has 11 residues.

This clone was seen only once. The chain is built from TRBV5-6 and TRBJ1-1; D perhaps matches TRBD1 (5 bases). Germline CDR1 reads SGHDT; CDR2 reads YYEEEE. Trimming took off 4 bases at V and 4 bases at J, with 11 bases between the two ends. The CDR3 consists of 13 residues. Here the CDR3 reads CASSQTAPTEAFF. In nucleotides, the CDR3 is TGTGCCAGCAGCCAGACAGCTCCCACTGAAGCTTTCTTT.

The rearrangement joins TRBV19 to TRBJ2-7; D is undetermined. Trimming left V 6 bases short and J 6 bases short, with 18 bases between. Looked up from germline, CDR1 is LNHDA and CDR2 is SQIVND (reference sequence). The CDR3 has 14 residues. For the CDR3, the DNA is TGTGCCAGTAGCCCGGTAAGTGCCGCGAGCGAGCAGTACTTC. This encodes CASSPVSAASEQYF.

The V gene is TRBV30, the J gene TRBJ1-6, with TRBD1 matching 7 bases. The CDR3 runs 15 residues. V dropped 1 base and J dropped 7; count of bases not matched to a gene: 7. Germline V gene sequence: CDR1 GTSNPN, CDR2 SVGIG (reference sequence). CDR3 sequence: CAWSGQGIGNSPLHF. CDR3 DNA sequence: TGTGCCTGGAGTGGACAGGGAATCGGGAATTCACCCCTCCACTTT.